The 30 T cell receptor beta chains below were found in one sample sequenced in a study of blood T cell repertoires in COVID-19. Using immunoSEQ multiplex PCR, the repertoire was profiled, and TCRdb retains in-frame clones only, with some absent. The table lists 110,000 to 150,000 clones, 76% of them singletons. The sequenced material came from peripheral blood. These receptors originate from a man between 60 and 75 years old with acute or convalescent COVID-19.

This chain connects TRBV11-3 to TRBJ2-7, with 11 bases identical to TRBD1. The CDR3 totals 14 residues. The germline gives CDR1 SGHNT, CDR2 YENEEA. The V and J ends lost 5 bases and 7 bases, in that order; junction bases with no gene match: 7. The CDR3 DNA follows: TGTGCCAGCAGCCCCGGACAGGGGGCTTGGGAGCAGTACTTC. It codes for CASSPGQGAWEQYF.

CDR3 coding DNA: TGTGCCAGCAGTTTTGGTCTCGGCGGGGGCCAAGAGACCCAGTACTTC. It specifies CASSFGLGGGQETQYF. The chain has TRBV28 and TRBJ2-5; the match to TRBD2 covers 7 bases. After removal of 3 bases from V and 1 base from J, the junction contained 8 bases not matched to a gene. The germline CDR1 and CDR2 sequences are MDHEN and SYDVKM. The CDR3 consists of 16 residues.

This sequence joins TRBV5-6 and TRBJ1-1; TRBD1 matches at 8 bases. The CDR3 spans 16 residues. Trimming took 2 bases from V and 6 from J; bases not matched to a gene: 12. Germline V gene lookup returns CDR1 SGHDT and CDR2 YYEEEE. CDR3 region: CASSFADRGSHSEAFF. The CDR3 DNA follows: TGTGCCAGCAGCTTTGCCGACAGGGGATCCCACTCTGAAGCTTTCTTT.

V and J are TRBV5-6 and TRBJ2-3; D is unclear. This CDR3 comprises 14 residues. Germline CDR1 is SGHDT and CDR2 is YYEEEE. The V end lost 6 bases, the J end lost 2 bases, and 13 bases lay between the germline ends. CDR3 DNA sequence: TGTGCCAGCATAGCCCGACCAGTCACAGATACGCAGTATTTT. This codes for CASIARPVTDTQYF.

The rearrangement joins TRBV11-3 to TRBJ2-3, with D tentatively TRBD1 (6 bases). This CDR3 contains 15 residues. CDR1 and CDR2 (germline): SGHNT, YENEEA. Trimming removed 5 bases from V and 4 bases from J, with 16 bases in between. CDR3 nucleotides: TGTGCCAGCAGCCCAAGCACAGGGAACCCAGATACGCAGTATTTT. Residues: CASSPSTGNPDTQYF.

The chain has TRBV9 and TRBJ1-3; TRBD1 matches 7 bases. V was clipped by 0 bases and J by 7 bases; unmatched bases: 10. The CDR3 is 16 residues long. Germline V lookup: CDR1 SGDLS, CDR2 YYNGEE. CDR3: CASSVAHAGGWNTIYF. The DNA for the CDR3 is TGTGCCAGCAGCGTAGCTCACGCAGGGGGTTGGAACACCATATATTTT. Looking up the rest from reference TRBV9 and TRBJ1-3 gives the full variable domain: DSGVTQTPKHLITATGQRVTLRCSPRSGDLSVYWYQQSLDQGLQFLIQYYNGEERAKGNILERFSAQQFPDLHSELNLSSLELGDSALYFCASSVAHAGGWNTIYFGEGSWLTVV.

The chain uses TRBV5-4 and TRBJ1-6; TRBD1 matches 11 bases. Germline V gene data show CDR1 as SGHNT and CDR2 as YYREEE (reference sequence). The ends lost 4 bases at V and 10 bases at J; junction bases unmatched: 4. The CDR3 consists of 14 residues. CDR3 in amino acids: CASSLDRGQSPLHF. The CDR3 coding sequence is TGTGCCAGCAGCCTGGACAGGGGGCAGTCACCCCTCCACTTT.

The rearrangement links TRBV5-1 to TRBJ1-2, with 7 nucleotides matching TRBD1. CDR1 and CDR2 from the germline V gene are SGHRS and YFSETQ. The CDR3 is 14 amino acids. The ends lost 7 bases at V and 2 bases at J; junction bases unmatched: 8. Here the CDR3 DNA reads TGCGCCAGCCAAACGGCAGGGGGAAACTATGGCTACACCTTC. Its protein product is CASQTAGGNYGYTF. The full variable domain, in which reference TRBV5-1 and TRBJ1-2 provide the parts outside the CDR3, is KAGVTQTPRYLIKTRGQQVTLSCSPISGHRSVSWYQQTPGQGLQFLFEYFSETQRNKGNFPGRFSGRQFSNSRSEMNVSTLELGDSALYLCASQTAGGNYGYTFGSGTRLTVV.

The rearrangement joins TRBV7-9 to TRBJ1-1; D remains unclear. In germline, CDR1 is SEHNR, CDR2 FQNEAQ (reference sequence). The germline V and J ends were trimmed by 2 bases and 5 bases, with 12 bases remaining between them. There are 14 residues in the CDR3. The CDR3 DNA is TGTGCCAGCAGCTTAAACCCTTCAGGAACTGAAGCTTTCTTT. This gives the protein CASSLNPSGTEAFF.

This clone occurred a few times. The chain is built from TRBV9 and TRBJ2-1; D perhaps matches TRBD2 (6 bases). Between the trimmed V and J ends, which lost 4 bases and 10 bases, there was a span of 21 bases. The germline gives CDR1 SGDLS, CDR2 YYNGEE. The CDR3 has 15 amino acids. The CDR3 region has the DNA TGTGCCAGCAGCCCCCGCGCAAGGGACTTTAAGGAGCAGTTCTTC. Translated, it gives CASSPRARDFKEQFF. The whole variable domain, remainder taken from reference TRBV9 and TRBJ2-1, is DSGVTQTPKHLITATGQRVTLRCSPRSGDLSVYWYQQSLDQGLQFLIQYYNGEERAKGNILERFSAQQFPDLHSELNLSSLELGDSALYFCASSPRARDFKEQFFGPGTRLTVL.

This clone was seen a handful of times. V is TRBV6-6 and J is TRBJ1-5; unclear D gene. The CDR3 sequence is 14 residues long. In germline, CDR1 is MNHNY, CDR2 SVGAGI (reference sequence). Trimming took 6 bases from V and 0 from J, leaving 9 bases between them. In DNA, the CDR3 is TGTGCCAGCAGGAGACAAGATAGCAATCAGCCCCAGCATTTT. Protein sequence: CASRRQDSNQPQHF.

The chain employs TRBV6-6 and TRBJ2-7; D perhaps matches TRBD2 (6 bases). The CDR3 consists of 13 residues. V was shortened by 2 bases and J by 3 bases, with 8 bases between the two germline ends. Germline lookup yields CDR1 MNHNY and CDR2 SVGAGI (reference sequence). The CDR3 region has the DNA TGTGCCAGCAGTTACGTGGGGGGCTACGAGCAGTACTTC. Encoded protein: CASSYVGGYEQYF.

This clone was observed at least ten times. This sequence joins TRBV4-2 and TRBJ2-7, with 8 bases matching TRBD1. The CDR3 consists of 16 residues. V was pared by 4 bases and J by 3 bases, with 11 bases of the junction left unmatched. Germline V gives CDR1 LGHNA, CDR2 YNFKEQ. The CDR3 region has the DNA TGTGCCAGCAGCCGCCAACAGGGGGAAGTTAGCTACGAGCAGTACTTC. Encoded protein: CASSRQQGEVSYEQYF.

This sequence joins TRBV4-2 and TRBJ2-7; TRBD1 might be the D (6 bases). Germline assignment: CDR1 LGHNA and CDR2 YNFKEQ. This CDR3 comprises 15 residues. V gave up 1 base and J gave up 2 bases, with 12 bases separating them. The CDR3 reads CASSQVDSPTYEQYF. The CDR3, as DNA: TGTGCCAGCAGCCAAGTGGACAGCCCGACCTACGAGCAGTACTTC.

CDR3 nucleotide sequence: TGTGCCAGCTCACCACGGACTAGCGTGAATGAGCAGTTCTTC. It encodes CASSPRTSVNEQFF. The chain has TRBV18 and TRBJ2-1, with TRBD2 identical over 9 bases. The CDR3 is 14 residues long. Germline lookup yields CDR1 KGHSH and CDR2 LQKENI. V lost 1 base to trimming and J lost 7 bases; unmatched junction nucleotides: 2.

This clone was observed at least ten times. This chain connects TRBV15 to TRBJ2-1; 10 nucleotides align to TRBD1. With V trimmed by 5 bases and J by 3 bases, 10 bases remained unmatched. The CDR3 is made up of 17 amino acids. Per germline, CDR1 LNHNV and CDR2 YYDKDF (reference sequence). The CDR3 DNA sequence: TGTGCCACCAGCGCCCCCGGGACAGGGGTATACTACAATGAGCAGTTCTTC. The encoded protein is CATSAPGTGVYYNEQFF.

The chain employs TRBV19 and TRBJ1-5, with TRBD1 as a possible D gene (6 bases). Germline-derived CDR1 and CDR2 are LNHDA and SQIVND (reference sequence). This CDR3 contains 15 residues. V was cut by 7 bases and J by 1 base, with 14 bases left in between. The DNA for the CDR3 is TGTGCCAGTAAGGGGGACCTGGGGAGCAATCAGCCCCAGCATTTT. Translation: CASKGDLGSNQPQHF.

This chain joins TRBV5-6 and TRBJ2-2, with 10 positions matching TRBD1. The CDR3 extends over 17 amino acids. The trim removed 4 bases at V and 4 bases at J, leaving 10 bases unmatched. Germline V lookup: CDR1 SGHDT, CDR2 YYEEEE. The DNA for the CDR3 is TGTGCCAGCAGCGACCTGACCGGGACAGGGGTCACCGGGGAGCTGTTTTTT. Its translation is CASSDLTGTGVTGELFF.

The genes are TRBV5-5 and TRBJ2-2, with D maybe TRBD2 (6 bases). From germline, CDR1 is SGHKS and CDR2 YYEKEE (reference sequence). The V and J ends lost 4 bases and 5 bases respectively, with 15 bases between them. This CDR3 contains 15 residues. The CDR3 DNA follows: TGTGCCAGCAGCCCCAGTCCTAGCGTAACCGGGGAGCTGTTTTTT. This sequence encodes CASSPSPSVTGELFF.

The chain employs TRBV5-4 and TRBJ2-5; TRBD1 is a possible D gene (6 bases). This CDR3 contains 16 residues. Germline loops: CDR1 SGHNT, CDR2 YYREEE (reference sequence). V was pared by 1 base and J by 1 base, with 14 bases between. CDR3 sequence: CASSLRGSRGQETQYF. The CDR3, as DNA: TGTGCCAGCAGCTTGAGAGGGAGCAGGGGCCAAGAGACCCAGTACTTC.

The rearrangement links TRBV19 to TRBJ2-7; possibly TRBD2 for D (5 bases). CDR3 size: 12 residues. The V gene's germline CDR1 is LNHDA and CDR2 SQIVND (reference sequence). The V end lost 2 bases, the J end lost 11 bases, and 13 bases lay between the germline ends. The CDR3 DNA is TGTGCCAGTAGTATACGGGATGGGGTGAAGTACTTC. It yields the protein CASSIRDGVKYF.

The chain's CDR3 is CASSLERGNYEQYF. In DNA, the CDR3 is TGCGCCAGCAGCTTGGAGCGGGGCAACTACGAGCAGTACTTC. The chain combines TRBV5-1 with TRBJ2-7; 7 bases map to TRBD2. The CDR3 loop spans 14 amino acids. Germline CDR1 SGHRS, CDR2 YFSETQ. J was trimmed by 3 bases and V by 0 bases; bases with no gene match: 3.

This chain links TRBV30 with TRBJ2-3; possibly TRBD2 for D (6 bases). CDR1 and CDR2 (germline): GTSNPN, SVGIG (reference sequence). CDR3 length: 14 amino acids. The V gene lost 4 bases and the J gene lost 1 base, with 12 bases spanning the gap. The CDR3 sequence is CAWNREFGTDTQYF. In DNA form, the CDR3 reads TGTGCCTGGAACCGGGAGTTCGGCACAGATACGCAGTATTTT.

V is TRBV5-1 and J is TRBJ1-2, with TRBD1 as a possible D gene (5 bases). Trimming pared 3 bases from V and 4 bases from J, leaving 13 bases between. Germline-derived CDR1 and CDR2 are SGHRS and YFSETQ. This CDR3 is 14 amino acids long. This CDR3 reads CASSSSQAFYGYTF. CDR3 sequence (DNA): TGCGCCAGCAGCTCCTCACAGGCTTTCTATGGCTACACCTTC.

This clone has just one count. The rearrangement links TRBV30 to TRBJ2-7; a weak D match, TRBD2 (6 bases). Trimming took off 3 bases at V and 4 bases at J, with 13 bases between the two ends. This CDR3 is built from 13 residues. In germline, CDR1 is GTSNPN, CDR2 SVGIG (reference sequence). The DNA of the CDR3 is TGTGCCTGGAGCGTAGGAGGGGCTTACGAGCAGTACTTC. This sequence encodes CAWSVGGAYEQYF.

The V gene is TRBV25-1, the J gene TRBJ2-1; 7 nucleotides agree with TRBD1. Looked up from germline, CDR1 is MGHDK and CDR2 is SYGVNS. Trimming removed 5 bases from V and 2 bases from J; junction bases left unmatched: 6. The CDR3 length is 15 residues. The CDR3 sequence is CASSPRQGPYNEQFF. CDR3 sequence (DNA): TGTGCCAGCAGTCCTAGACAGGGTCCCTACAATGAGCAGTTCTTC.

This chain uses TRBV30 with TRBJ1-4; TRBD1 matches at 7 bases. CDR1 GTSNPN and CDR2 SVGIG come from the germline V gene (reference sequence). Trimming cost V 1 base and J 5 bases; bases outside gene matches: 7. The CDR3 runs 15 residues. The CDR3 here is CAWSATGQRNEKLFF. DNA of the CDR3: TGTGCCTGGAGTGCTACGGGACAGCGAAATGAAAAACTGTTTTTT.

V is TRBV10-1 and J is TRBJ2-3; 9 positions agree with TRBD2. The CDR3 is 18 residues long. The germline V gene has CDR1 WNHNN and CDR2 SYGVQD (reference sequence). The ends lost 3 bases at V and 0 bases at J; junction bases unmatched: 10. The DNA of the CDR3 is TGCGCCAGCAGTGATTACGAGACTAGCGGAGGGAGCACAGATACGCAGTATTTT. Its translation: CASSDYETSGGSTDTQYF.

V and J are TRBV14 and TRBJ2-5, with TRBD2 identical over 12 bases. The CDR3 runs 16 residues. The germline CDR1 and CDR2 sequences are SGHDN and FVKESK. V lost 2 bases, J lost 0 bases, and 1 base stayed unmatched. Written as DNA, the CDR3 is TGTGCCAGCAGCCAACTAGCGGGAGGGTACCAAGAGACCCAGTACTTC. As protein: CASSQLAGGYQETQYF.

The genes are TRBV6-2 or TRBV6-3 and TRBJ2-5; 12 nucleotides align to TRBD2. CDR1 and CDR2 (germline): MNHEY, SVGEGT. This CDR3 has 15 residues. J gave up 1 base and V 5 bases, and 2 bases lay outside the gene matches. The CDR3 sequence is CASSRLAGVQETQYF. The CDR3 DNA is TGTGCCAGCAGTAGACTAGCGGGGGTCCAAGAGACCCAGTACTTC.